This T cell receptor (beta chain) was recorded in a study of CD8 T cells in Susac syndrome. In the study overall: Blood was drawn from Susac syndrome patients while they were therapy-naive, on corticosteroids, or on intravenous immunoglobulin alone. Study findings and constraints: A relatively small number of individuals underwent TCR sequencing and HLA analysis. Detection of Susac-specific public clones gave around 15 in total CD8+ repertoires and about five in CD8+ TEMRA repertoires.

Note on this clonotype: What it binds is not known.

Reverse transcription of about 0.45 to 1 ug RNA was performed with random hexamers. It was immunoSEQ multiplex PCR that amplified TCR beta CDR3 across 54 Vbeta and 13 Jbeta. TCRdb redid the calling of the immunoSEQ multiplex PCR reads with MiXCR, one entry per CDR3 protein. In the table there are 75,000 to 95,000 distinct CDR3 sequences, roughly 94% of which are singletons. Specimen: CD8+ T cells from PBMCs. The sequence derives from a human donor with Susac syndrome.

The chain's CDR3 is CASSLVGADTQYF. The CDR3 DNA sequence: TGTGCCAGCAGTTTGGTGGGTGCAGATACGCAGTATTTT. This chain links TRBV12-3 or TRBV12-4 with TRBJ2-3, with no clear D. CDR3 length equals 13 residues. The ends were cut back, 3 bases at V and 4 bases at J, with 8 bases in the middle.